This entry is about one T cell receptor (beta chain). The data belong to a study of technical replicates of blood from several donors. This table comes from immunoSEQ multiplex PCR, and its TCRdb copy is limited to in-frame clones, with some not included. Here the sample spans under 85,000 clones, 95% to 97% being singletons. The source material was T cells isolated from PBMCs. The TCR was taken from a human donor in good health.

The CDR3 DNA reads TGTGCCTGGAAATGGAGTTCTAATACGCAGTATTTT. Its translation: CAWKWSSNTQYF. The chain carries TRBV30 and TRBJ2-3; D gene unclear. This CDR3 has 12 residues. V was cut by 4 bases and J by 7 bases, with 12 bases left in between. Germline V gene lookup returns CDR1 GTSNPN and CDR2 SVGIG (reference sequence). Full variable domain (missing parts from reference TRBV30 and TRBJ2-3): SQTIHQWPATLVQPVGSPLSLECTVEGTSNPNLYWYRQAAGRGLQLLFYSVGIGQISSEVPQNLSASRPQDRQFILSSKKLLLSDSGFYLCAWKWSSNTQYFGPGTRLTVL.